The present TCR beta chain was sequenced within a study of T-cell reconstitution after alpha-beta-depleted transplantation in children. V was cut by 1 base and J by 9 bases, with 19 bases left in between. The CDR3 is 17 amino acids. Looked up from germline, CDR1 is MGHRA and CDR2 is YSYEKL. Whole-study results and caveats: Reported findings indicate that, about two months after transplant, alpha-beta T cells came from several hundred expanded clones, which were derived from non-depleted graft cells. For some patients, TCRbeta diversity was high at day 60 because of recipient T cells and thymic progenitors that survived. By one year post-transplant, T-cell counts and diversity largely arose from T cells that were newly produced.

Unique molecular identifiers featured in how the TCRbeta library was prepared. TCRdb reanalysed the PCR reads using MiXCR and keeps one entry per CDR3 protein. This sample carries just over 950,000 distinct CDR3 sequences, around 30% of them seen once, and the ten largest clones take over 25%. As for this clonotype: Its antigen remains unidentified.

The sequences come from PBMCs, mostly from graft donor cells, collected 360 days after TCRalphabeta/CD19-depleted stem cell transplant. The origin of this receptor is a boy younger than two who had a stem cell transplant for SCID, so the T cells may come from the graft donor. The chain recombines TRBV4-1 with TRBJ1-6; D remains unclear. In DNA form, the CDR3 reads TGCGCCAGCAGCCAAGCCCCCAGACGAGTAGGGAGTTCACCCCTCCACTTT. Its protein is CASSQAPRRVGSSPLHF.